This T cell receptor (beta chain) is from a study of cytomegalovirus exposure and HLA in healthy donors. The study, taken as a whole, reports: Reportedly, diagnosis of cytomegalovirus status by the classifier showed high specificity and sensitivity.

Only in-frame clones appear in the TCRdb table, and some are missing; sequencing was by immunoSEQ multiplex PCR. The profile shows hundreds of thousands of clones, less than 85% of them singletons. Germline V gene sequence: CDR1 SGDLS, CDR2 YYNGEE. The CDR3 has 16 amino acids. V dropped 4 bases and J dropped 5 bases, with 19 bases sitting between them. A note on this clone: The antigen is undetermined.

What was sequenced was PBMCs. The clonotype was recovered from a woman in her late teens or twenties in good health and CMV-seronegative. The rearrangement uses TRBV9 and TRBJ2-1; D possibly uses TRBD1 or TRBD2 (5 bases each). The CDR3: CASSSTPGPWDNEQFF. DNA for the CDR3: TGTGCCAGCAGCTCCACCCCGGGACCGTGGGACAATGAGCAGTTCTTC.